The clone carrying this T cell receptor beta chain was seen only once. These data come from a study of blood T cell repertoires in COVID-19. Study context: Samples taken during acute and convalescent COVID-19 were collected in the United States, Italy and Spain. PBMCs, B-cell-depleted T cells, or T cells provided the cDNA or gDNA that made up the material.

The germline gives CDR1 MGHRA, CDR2 YSYEKL. This CDR3 comprises 14 residues. The V and J ends lost 4 bases and 5 bases, in that order; junction bases with no gene match: 6. As processed by the authors: Reference gene primer amplification gave nucleated cell count estimates. Sequencing was performed with immunoSEQ multiplex PCR; in TCRdb, only in-frame clones are kept and a portion is missing. D and trimming were read from the DNA, whereas the V and J calls and clone size are those reported in that table. Of roughly 100,000 clones listed, around 79% are singletons. The origin of this receptor is a man between 65 and 85 years old with active or convalescent COVID-19. Sequenced material: peripheral blood. V is TRBV4-1 and J is TRBJ2-5; 8 positions match TRBD1. The CDR3 reads CASSPQGAGETQYF. In DNA, the CDR3 is TGCGCCAGCAGCCCCCAGGGGGCTGGGGAGACCCAGTACTTC.